In this sample, the clone carrying this TCR beta chain turned up once. Its antigen is undetermined. One end of the junction varies from germline; a read error may be responsible. TCRdb redid the calling of the multiplex PCR reads with MiXCR, one entry per CDR3 protein. The data show some 120,000 distinct CDR3 sequences, 21% seen once. Breast cancer patients provided tissue from their axillary draining lymph nodes. This sample is drawn from a study of breast tumors, draining lymph nodes, adjacent tissues. Study results and limitations: Tumor TCR diversity was below lymph nodes but above nontumor tissue.

The clonotype comes from a female donor with breast cancer. Some clones in this sample may be carry-over from other donors' samples. The material sequenced was axillary lymph node tissue.

CDR3 region: CASSYLFQGTSGVIGQETQHF. The CDR3 nucleotides are TGTGCCAGCAGTTACCTCTTTCAAGGGACTAGCGGAGTTATAGGACAAGAGACCCAGCACTTC. The rearrangement uses TRBV6-2 or TRBV6-3 and TRBJ2-5; 11 bases are a match to TRBD2. The CDR3 is 21 residues long. Per germline, CDR1 MNHEY and CDR2 SVGEGT.